The present entry profiles one TCR beta chain with its context. The method was immunoSEQ multiplex PCR; TCRdb's version includes in-frame clones alone and lacks a portion of them. The sample lists roughly 120,000 clones; roughly nine tenths were seen once. V shed 5 bases and J shed 0 bases, with 10 bases lying between them. The germline V gene encodes CDR1 KGHDR and CDR2 SFDVKD. The CDR3 runs to 15 residues. The data derive from a study of T cell responses to AZD1222 COVID-19 vaccine. V and J are TRBV24-1 and TRBJ2-4, with D perhaps matching TRBD2 (7 bases). The sequencing used peripheral blood, collected 28 days after the second AZD1222 dose. This clonotype was sampled from an adult who received the AZD1222 COVID-19 vaccine. The CDR3 bases are TGTGCCACCAGTGCCGGGGGGCTAGCCAAAAACATTCAGTACTTC. Translation gives CATSAGGLAKNIQYF.